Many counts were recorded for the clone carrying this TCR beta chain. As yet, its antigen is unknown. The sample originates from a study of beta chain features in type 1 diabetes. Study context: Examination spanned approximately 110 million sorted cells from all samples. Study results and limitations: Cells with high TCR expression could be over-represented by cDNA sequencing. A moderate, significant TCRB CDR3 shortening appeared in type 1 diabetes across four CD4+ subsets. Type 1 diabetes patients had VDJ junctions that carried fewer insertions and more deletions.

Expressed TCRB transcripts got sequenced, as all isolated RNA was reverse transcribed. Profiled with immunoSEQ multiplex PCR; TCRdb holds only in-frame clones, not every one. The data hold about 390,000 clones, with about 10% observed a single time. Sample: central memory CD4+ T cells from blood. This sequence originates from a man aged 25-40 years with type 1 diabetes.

CDR3 loop: CASTWTSATSYNEQFF. In DNA, the CDR3 is TGTGCCAGTACCTGGACTAGCGCCACCTCCTACAATGAGCAGTTCTTC. The V gene is TRBV19, the J gene TRBJ2-1; 9 nucleotides match TRBD2. Germline V gene data show CDR1 as LNHDA and CDR2 as SQIVND (reference sequence). The CDR3 covers 16 residues. V lost 7 bases, J lost 0 bases, and 7 bases stayed unmatched. Using reference TRBV19 and TRBJ2-1 for the parts outside the CDR3, the full variable domain is DGGITQSPKYLFRKEGQNVTLSCEQNLNHDAMYWYRQDPGQGLRLIYYSQIVNDFQKGDIAEGYSVSREKKESFPLTVTSAQKNPTAFYLCASTWTSATSYNEQFFGPGTRLTVL.